This T cell receptor beta chain was identified during a study of human T cells and chemical hapten exposure. Study background: Patients, largely female, had alopecia areata, totalis or universalis. Slight volume differences across pooled libraries mainly accounted for varying per-sample TCR yields.

Points from the study as a whole: A positive correlation with patch test score was shown by PT1 expanded TCR counts. Expanded TCR sets contained significantly more large CDR3 similarity clusters than controls.

Time point indicated: patch test 2, 6 weeks after DPC sensitization. The treatment here: therapeutic diphenylcyclopropenone sensitization with weekly scalp DPC. The CDR3 length is 14 residues. V dropped 6 bases and J dropped 5 bases, with 17 bases sitting between them. Germline CDR1 is KGHSH and CDR2 is LQKENI. MiXCR was run by TCRdb on the RACE reads, yielding one entry per CDR3 protein. The sample carries more than 75,000 distinct CDR3 sequences, 9% to 9.5% recorded once. This clonotype was observed a few times. No antigen is known for it. The rearrangement joins TRBV18 to TRBJ2-7, with D possibly being TRBD1 (8 bases). The sample here was whole blood, taken in connection with sensitization to the hapten diphenylcyclopropenone (DPC). The clonotype comes from a woman between 40 and 55 years old with alopecia areata. Some clones in this sample may be carry-over from other donors' samples. The CDR3, as DNA: TGTGCCAGCTCCCAAAGACAGGGGAGGGACGAGCAGTACTTC. Translation: CASSQRQGRDEQYF.